This entry features one T cell receptor beta chain sequence. What it binds is unknown. Each TCR library consumed approximately 3,500 ng of total RNA. cDNA was produced in eight separate reactions per sample. Reanalyzing the 5' RACE reads, TCRdb keeps one entry per CDR3 protein, without DNA. The table lists around 450,000 distinct CDR3 sequences. The sample is drawn from a study of monozygotic twins with inflammatory bowel disease. Study-level results: Heterogeneous immunosuppressive treatment regimens may have introduced variability into patient repertoires. Other individuals had fewer clonotypes in common with IBD patients than with healthy twins, especially with disease activity.

Looked up from germline, CDR1 is KGHSH and CDR2 is LQKENI. The CDR3 covers 16 residues. The clonotype was recovered from a human donor with ulcerative colitis or Crohn's disease, or a healthy co-twin of an affected twin (not recorded which). This chain uses TRBV18 with TRBJ2-5; the D call of TRBD2 rests on TCRdb alone, since no DNA is present to check it. The sequencing input was blood. The CDR3 sequence is CASSPFVSSSTETQYF.